Listed here are 7 T cell receptor beta chains from one sample, sequenced in a study of blood T cell repertoires in COVID-19 (TCRdb year 2020). Receptors were amplified or captured by the immunoSEQ multiplex PCR assay. This immuneACCESS table, as held by TCRdb, lists in-frame sequences with V and J called but not all clones. Of the missing ones, under half trace to an unresolved V gene in checked studies; the others have no known cause. The sample has around 430,000 clones on record, around 89% of them singletons. The ten largest clonotypes hold roughly 12% of the sample. The sequenced material came from peripheral blood. These receptors were obtained from a woman between 45 and 65 years old with COVID-19, enrolled during active disease.

The chain employs TRBV19 and TRBJ1-2; D is perhaps TRBD1 (6 bases). The V gene lost 3 bases and the J gene lost 2 bases, with 10 bases spanning the gap. Germline loops: CDR1 LNHDA, CDR2 SQIVND (reference sequence). CDR3 size: 14 residues. CDR3: CASSIWGLNYGYTF. CDR3 coding DNA: TGTGCCAGTAGTATCTGGGGGCTGAACTATGGCTACACCTTC.

The chain carries TRBV6-1 and TRBJ1-4; D call uncertain. CDR1 is MNHNS and CDR2 is SASEGT in the germline V gene. The CDR3 consists of 14 residues. Between the trimmed V and J ends, which lost 3 bases and 7 bases, there was a span of 12 bases. The CDR3 sequence: CASSDRVEGEKLFF. The CDR3 DNA reads TGTGCCAGCAGTGATCGCGTTGAGGGTGAAAAACTGTTTTTT.

The chain recombines TRBV5-5 with TRBJ2-4; 12 positions match TRBD2. The CDR3 consists of 18 residues. Germline-derived CDR1 and CDR2 are SGHKS and YYEKEE (reference sequence). J was trimmed by 0 bases and V by 2 bases; bases with no gene match: 6. CDR3 in amino acids: CASSLGTSGPLAKNIQYF. The CDR3 nucleotides read TGTGCCAGCAGCTTAGGGACTAGCGGGCCTCTAGCCAAAAACATTCAGTACTTC. Drawing the rest from reference TRBV5-5 and TRBJ2-4, the complete variable domain is DAGVTQSPTHLIKTRGQQVTLRCSPISGHKSVSWYQQVLGQGPQFIFQYYEKEERGRGNFPDRFSARQFPNYSSELNVNALLLGDSALYLCASSLGTSGPLAKNIQYFGAGTRLSVL.

The chain is built from TRBV19 and TRBJ2-7; D is ambiguous. The V gene's germline CDR1 is LNHDA and CDR2 SQIVND (reference sequence). The CDR3 totals 16 residues. Trimming stripped 4 bases from V and 1 base from J, with 17 bases between. Written as DNA, the CDR3 is TGTGCCAGTAGTACCATAATCCGGAGCCAATCCTACGAGCAGTACTTC. It yields the protein CASSTIIRSQSYEQYF.

The V call is TRBV19, the J call TRBJ1-3; D is unresolved. Germline-derived CDR1 and CDR2 are LNHDA and SQIVND (reference sequence). Trimming took 4 bases from V and 1 from J, leaving 11 bases between them. The CDR3 is made up of 15 amino acids. CDR3: CASSKGGKSGNTIYF. CDR3 in DNA: TGTGCCAGTAGTAAGGGAGGTAAATCTGGAAACACCATATATTTT.

V gene TRBV19 combines with J gene TRBJ1-1; weak D call: TRBD1 (5 bases). The CDR3 contains 16 residues. Trimming took off 4 bases at V and 4 bases at J, with 19 bases between the two ends. Germline CDR1 reads LNHDA; CDR2 reads SQIVND (reference sequence). The CDR3 reads CASSTGGWARGTEAFF. The DNA for the CDR3 is TGTGCCAGTAGTACCGGGGGGTGGGCCCGCGGCACTGAAGCTTTCTTT.

This chain joins TRBV5-1 and TRBJ2-1, with 7 bases that match TRBD2. CDR3 length equals 16 residues. CDR1 SGHRS and CDR2 YFSETQ come from the germline V gene. Unmatched junction bases numbered 8, after V lost 0 bases and J lost 5 bases. CDR3 region: CASSLGPSGSNNEQFF. CDR3 bases: TGCGCCAGCAGCTTGGGACCTAGCGGATCAAACAATGAGCAGTTCTTC.